The text below deals with one T cell receptor beta chain. This entry belongs to a study of blood T cell repertoires in COVID-19. Here immunoSEQ multiplex PCR was the method, and the copy in TCRdb shows in-frame clones only, minus some. The table has hundreds of thousands of clones, roughly 86% seen once. V shed 4 bases and J 10 bases; nucleotides not matched to a gene: 11. CDR3 length equals 14 residues. CDR1 is SGHRS and CDR2 is YFSETQ in the germline V gene. The material sequenced was PBMCs or T cells enriched from blood (not recorded which). The sequence derives from a woman in her thirties or forties with acute COVID-19. This chain joins TRBV5-1 and TRBJ1-1; 9 nucleotides line up with TRBD1. The CDR3 is CASSQRTGESAAFF. The CDR3 DNA follows: TGCGCCAGCAGCCAACGGACAGGGGAATCGGCAGCTTTCTTT.